This TCR beta chain stems from a study of blood T cell repertoires in COVID-19. Across the whole study: The United States, Italy and Spain were the sources of the acute and convalescent COVID-19 samples. Sources were T cells, B-cell-depleted T cells, or PBMCs; the material itself was cDNA or gDNA.

The CDR3 extends over 19 amino acids. Germline CDR1 and CDR2: SGHAT and FQNNGV. V was trimmed by 5 bases and J by 1 base, leaving 21 bases between them. Original data processing: For nucleated cells, counts were estimated from reference gene primer amplification. Sequencing used immunoSEQ multiplex PCR; TCRdb keeps in-frame clones, though not all of them. That table is the source of V, J and clone size, and D and trimming were worked out from the DNA. This table has 120,000 to 150,000 clones, about 91% appearing once. The source material was peripheral blood. The chain recombines TRBV11-2 with TRBJ2-6, with D uncertain. The source of this sequence is a woman aged 45-59 years with acute or convalescent COVID-19. In DNA form, the CDR3 reads TGTGCCAGCAGCCAACGTTTCCCAAAAACTCCGTCTGGGGCCAACGTCCTGACTTTC. Translation: CASSQRFPKTPSGANVLTF.